This passage covers 11 T cell receptor beta chains from one sample sequenced in a study of blood T cell repertoires in COVID-19. Profiling relied on immunoSEQ multiplex PCR, and the TCRdb table lists in-frame clones only, not all of them. The table has under 300,000 clones, around nine tenths seen once. The sample consisted of peripheral blood. These receptors originate from a woman between 70 and 85 years old with active or convalescent COVID-19.

This sequence joins TRBV27 and TRBJ1-1; D is ambiguous. V was shortened by 4 bases and J by 6 bases, with 12 bases between the two germline ends. CDR3 size: 13 residues. CDR1 is MNHEY, CDR2 SMNVEV, per germline (reference sequence). The CDR3 DNA sequence: TGTGCCAGCAGTTCGGTCGCTATCTCTGAAGCTTTCTTT. Translating gives CASSSVAISEAFF.

This clone was observed once. This chain links TRBV7-2 with TRBJ1-2, with TRBD1 matching 8 bases. Per the germline V gene, CDR1 is SGHTA and CDR2 is FQGNSA. The CDR3 is 13 residues long. V lost 5 bases and J lost 4; bases outside the gene matches: 3. The CDR3 reads CASSITGGYGYTF. CDR3 nucleotides: TGTGCCAGCAGCATTACAGGGGGCTATGGCTACACCTTC.

This chain uses TRBV4-3 with TRBJ2-3, with D maybe TRBD1 (6 bases). Deletions cut 4 bases from V and 1 base from J, with 12 bases between. The CDR3 covers 15 residues. Germline-derived CDR1 and CDR2 are LGHNA and YSLEER. The CDR3 region has the DNA TGCGCCAGCAGCCTCGTAAGACAGGGCACAGATACGCAGTATTTT. Translating it yields CASSLVRQGTDTQYF.

The genes are TRBV5-8 and TRBJ2-1; TRBD1 aligns across 9 bases. V gave up 6 bases and J gave up 4 bases; unmatched junction bases: 8. The germline CDR1 and CDR2 sequences are SGHTS and YDEGEE. The CDR3 has 15 residues. The CDR3 loop is CASIMPGQGYNEQFF. The CDR3 bases are TGTGCCAGCATCATGCCGGGACAGGGATACAATGAGCAGTTCTTC.

CDR3 loop: CASSPGLAGGQETQYF. The DNA of the CDR3 is TGCGCCAGCAGCCCCGGACTAGCGGGGGGGCAAGAGACCCAGTACTTC. V is TRBV5-1 and J is TRBJ2-5; TRBD2 matches at 15 bases. There are 16 residues in the CDR3. Trimming took 4 bases from V and 2 from J; bases not matched to a gene: 3. Germline lookup yields CDR1 SGHRS and CDR2 YFSETQ.

This clone was recorded a few times. This chain uses TRBV6-1 with TRBJ1-1; D gene ambiguous. CDR1 MNHNS and CDR2 SASEGT come from the germline V gene. Trimming took 2 bases from V and 4 from J, leaving 8 bases between them. The CDR3 loop spans 13 amino acids. The chain's CDR3 is CASSEQWFTEAFF. CDR3 sequence (DNA): TGTGCCAGCAGTGAACAGTGGTTCACTGAAGCTTTCTTT.

The J gene is TRBJ2-3, the V gene TRBV29-1, with D possibly matching TRBD1 (5 bases). The CDR3 covers 14 residues. Trimming pared 2 bases from V and 3 bases from J, leaving 12 bases between. From germline, CDR1 is SQVTM and CDR2 ANQGSEA. The CDR3 protein is CSVERGLGTDTQYF. DNA for the CDR3: TGCAGCGTTGAAAGGGGCTTGGGTACAGATACGCAGTATTTT.

This sequence joins TRBV18 and TRBJ1-2, with 8 bases fitting TRBD1. Germline V gives CDR1 KGHSH, CDR2 LQKENI. The CDR3 has 16 residues. J lost 4 bases, V lost 5 bases, and 12 bases had no gene match. The CDR3 nucleotides read TGTGCCAGCTCATCTCAGGGACAGGCTGTTCGCTATGGCTACACCTTC. Translated, it gives CASSSQGQAVRYGYTF.

This clone came up once. The chain uses TRBV9 and TRBJ1-3; TRBD1 might be the D (6 bases). The length of the CDR3 is 13 residues. Trimming took off 3 bases at V and 4 bases at J, with 8 bases between the two ends. CDR1 SGDLS and CDR2 YYNGEE come from the germline V gene. CDR3 nucleotide sequence: TGTGCCAGCAGCGCAGGGGAAGGAAACACCATATATTTT. It is translated as CASSAGEGNTIYF.

As concerns this clone: The same CDR3 arises from other DNA sequences in this sample as well. The chain recombines TRBV7-2 with TRBJ1-2; D gene ambiguous. Germline values: CDR1 SGHTA, CDR2 FQGNSA. This CDR3 has 13 residues. The ends were cut back, 0 bases at V and 1 base at J, with 3 bases in the middle. CDR3 in amino acids: CASSLARNYGYTF. For the CDR3, the DNA is TGTGCCAGCAGCTTAGCTCGTAACTATGGCTACACCTTC. Filled out from reference TRBV7-2 and TRBJ1-2, the complete variable domain reads GAGVSQSPSNKVTEKGKDVELRCDPISGHTALYWYRQSLGQGLEFLIYFQGNSAPDKSGLPSDRFSAERTGGSVSTLTIQRTQQEDSAVYLCASSLARNYGYTFGSGTRLTVV.

This clone has a handful of counts. This rearrangement joins TRBV2 to TRBJ1-1; no clear D gene. Between the trimmed V and J ends, which lost 7 bases and 11 bases, there was a span of 23 bases. The CDR3 is 14 amino acids. Per the germline V gene, CDR1 is SNHLY and CDR2 is FYNNEI. The CDR3 protein is CASITEGWEPRAFF. CDR3 bases: TGTGCCAGCATTACAGAAGGTTGGGAGCCGAGGGCTTTCTTT. The variable domain in full, with the rest retrieved from reference TRBV2 and TRBJ1-1, is EPEVTQTPSHQVTQMGQEVILRCVPISNHLYFYWYRQILGQKVEFLVSFYNNEISEKSEIFDDQFSVERPDGSNFTLKIRSTKLEDSAMYFCASITEGWEPRAFFGQGTRLTVV.